These 32 T cell receptor beta chains share one sample of origin, sequenced in a study of shared clonotypes between healthy human individuals. Sequencing was performed with immunoSEQ multiplex PCR; in TCRdb, only in-frame clones are kept and a portion is missing. The sample yields a few million clones, over 85% seen once. The sequenced sample consisted of naive CD4+ T cells sorted from blood. Subset here: CD45RA+ positively selected. Receptor source: a man aged 18 to 29 in good health.

The V call is TRBV10-3, the J call TRBJ2-1, with 8 bases matching TRBD2. V was pared by 6 bases and J by 12 bases, with 19 bases of the junction left unmatched. Germline CDR1 is ENHRY and CDR2 is SYGVKD. CDR3 length: 16 amino acids. The CDR3: CAIRSLLAGREGVQFF. The CDR3 DNA sequence: TGTGCCATCAGGTCCCTATTAGCGGGACGGGAGGGGGTGCAGTTCTTC.

The chain is built from TRBV19 and TRBJ2-1; 9 positions match TRBD2. CDR1 and CDR2 from the germline V gene are LNHDA and SQIVND (reference sequence). CDR3 length equals 14 residues. The junction had 5 bases not matched to a gene; V was cut back by 4 bases and J by 7 bases. The CDR3 nucleotides read TGTGCCAGTAGTAGGCTAGCGGGAAGGAATGAGCAGTTCTTC. This translates into CASSRLAGRNEQFF.

V is TRBV7-2 and J is TRBJ2-2; TRBD1 matches at 8 bases. Trimming at V came to 2 bases and at J to 4 bases, leaving 9 bases not matched to a gene. This CDR3 is built from 17 residues. Germline V lookup: CDR1 SGHTA, CDR2 FQGNSA. For the CDR3, the DNA is TGTGCCAGCAGCTTAACCCTGACAGGGGCGAGCACCGGGGAGCTGTTTTTT. Translating gives CASSLTLTGASTGELFF. The full variable domain, completed using reference TRBV7-2 and TRBJ2-2, is GAGVSQSPSNKVTEKGKDVELRCDPISGHTALYWYRQSLGQGLEFLIYFQGNSAPDKSGLPSDRFSAERTGGSVSTLTIQRTQQEDSAVYLCASSLTLTGASTGELFFGEGSRLTVL.

The chain uses TRBV6-1 and TRBJ2-7; D gene uncertain. The CDR3 runs to 11 residues. The germline V gene has CDR1 MNHNS and CDR2 SASEGT. V was shortened by 7 bases and J by 4 bases, with 8 bases between the two germline ends. CDR3 amino acids: CASIIQYEQYF. The CDR3 nucleotides are TGTGCCAGCATCATACAATACGAGCAGTACTTC.

V usage is TRBV10-3 and J usage is TRBJ2-1, with a possible D match to TRBD1 (6 bases). The germline V and J ends were trimmed by 10 bases and 0 bases, with 16 bases remaining between them. The CDR3 extends over 15 amino acids. CDR1 is ENHRY and CDR2 is SYGVKD in the germline V gene. CDR3: CASQGQESSYNEQFF. CDR3 in DNA: TGTGCCAGCCAGGGGCAGGAGAGCTCCTACAATGAGCAGTTCTTC.

The CDR3 loop reads CASSSLDRPPGGEQYF. CDR3 bases: TGTGCCAGCAGCTCGCTAGACAGACCCCCAGGGGGCGAGCAGTACTTC. The J gene is TRBJ2-7, the V gene TRBV5-4; 7 positions match TRBD1. V shed 3 bases and J 6 bases; nucleotides not matched to a gene: 15. Looked up from germline, CDR1 is SGHNT and CDR2 is YYREEE (reference sequence). This CDR3 is 16 amino acids long.

V gene TRBV28 combines with J gene TRBJ1-2; D is possibly TRBD1 (5 bases). CDR1 is MDHEN and CDR2 is SYDVKM in the germline V gene. V dropped 2 bases and J dropped 0 bases, with 10 bases sitting between them. The CDR3 totals 15 residues. The CDR3 is CASSLLTGTNYGYTF. The CDR3 coding sequence is TGTGCCAGCAGTTTACTTACAGGAACTAACTATGGCTACACCTTC.

This chain joins TRBV12-5 and TRBJ2-1; TRBD2 agrees at 13 bases. CDR3 size: 24 residues. J lost 6 bases, V lost 2 bases, and 28 bases had no gene match. Per the germline V gene, CDR1 is LGHNT and CDR2 is FRNRAP. The CDR3 DNA sequence: TGTGCTAGTGGTTTGACCTCCGGGACAGGGGCCCAAACAGCACTAGCGGGAGGGCTCAATGAGCAGTTCTTC. This gives the protein CASGLTSGTGAQTALAGGLNEQFF.

The V call is TRBV11-2, the J call TRBJ2-2, with D perhaps given as TRBD1 or TRBD2 (6 bases each). CDR3 length: 17 amino acids. V dropped 3 bases and J dropped 0 bases, with 14 bases sitting between them. The V gene's germline CDR1 is SGHAT and CDR2 FQNNGV. In nucleotides, the CDR3 is TGTGCCAGCAGCTTGGCTGCGGGGACAACGAACACCGGGGAGCTGTTTTTT. Encoded protein: CASSLAAGTTNTGELFF.

The V call is TRBV19, the J call TRBJ2-5; TRBD2 aligns across 12 bases. The CDR3 totals 17 residues. With V trimmed by 5 bases and J by 5 bases, 12 bases remained unmatched. Per the germline V gene, CDR1 is LNHDA and CDR2 is SQIVND (reference sequence). Here the CDR3 DNA reads TGTGCCAGTAGTCAAAATCTAGCGGGAGGGCCTGGGGAGACCCAGTACTTC. It codes for CASSQNLAGGPGETQYF.

This clone was seen once. This chain uses TRBV30 with TRBJ1-2; D gene uncertain. The CDR3 sequence is 14 residues long. V lost 0 bases to trimming and J lost 1 base, with 9 bases between them. Per the germline V gene, CDR1 is GTSNPN and CDR2 is SVGIG (reference sequence). For the CDR3, the DNA is TGTGCCTGGAGTGTACAAAGCCTTAACTATGGCTACACCTTC. As protein: CAWSVQSLNYGYTF.

The chain combines TRBV5-4 with TRBJ1-1; D is possibly TRBD1 (5 bases). Trimming stripped 0 bases from V and 3 bases from J, with 12 bases between. Germline-derived CDR1 and CDR2 are SGHNT and YYREEE (reference sequence). CDR3 length equals 15 residues. The DNA of the CDR3 is TGTGCCAGCAGCTTGGATGGGGCTGGGGACACTGAAGCTTTCTTT. Encoded protein: CASSLDGAGDTEAFF.

Concerning this clone itself: The sample holds other DNA sequences that translate to the same CDR3. The rearrangement joins TRBV2 to TRBJ2-6; D remains unclear. V lost 2 bases and J lost 0, with 5 bases in between. This CDR3 comprises 15 residues. The germline V gene encodes CDR1 SNHLY and CDR2 FYNNEI. CDR3 DNA sequence: TGTGCCAGCAGTGAATCTCGCTCTGGGGCCAACGTCCTGACTTTC. It is translated as CASSESRSGANVLTF.

Written as DNA, the CDR3 is TGTGCCAGCTCACCCTTGGCCCAAGAGACCCAGACCCAGTACTTC. Translation gives CASSPLAQETQTQYF. The chain uses TRBV18 and TRBJ2-5; no clear D gene. V dropped 3 bases and J dropped 6 bases, with 17 bases sitting between them. This CDR3 is built from 15 residues. Germline CDR1 and CDR2: KGHSH and LQKENI. Complete variable domain (other parts from reference TRBV18 and TRBJ2-5): NAGVMQNPRHLVRRRGQEARLRCSPMKGHSHVYWYRQLPEEGLKFMVYLQKENIIDESGMPKERFSAEFPKEGPSILRIQQVVRGDSAAYFCASSPLAQETQTQYFGPGTRLLVL.

This chain joins TRBV19 and TRBJ1-5; TRBD1 aligns across 8 bases. V dropped 6 bases and J dropped 1; count of bases not matched to a gene: 5. The length of the CDR3 is 15 residues. CDR1 LNHDA and CDR2 SQIVND come from the germline V gene (reference sequence). The CDR3 here is CASSQWTGSNQPQHF. The CDR3 DNA sequence: TGTGCCAGTAGCCAATGGACAGGGAGCAATCAGCCCCAGCATTTT. The full variable domain, with the rest looked up from reference TRBV19 and TRBJ1-5, is DGGITQSPKYLFRKEGQNVTLSCEQNLNHDAMYWYRQDPGQGLRLIYYSQIVNDFQKGDIAEGYSVSREKKESFPLTVTSAQKNPTAFYLCASSQWTGSNQPQHFGDGTRLSIL.

The genes are TRBV7-2 and TRBJ1-2, with D possibly being TRBD1 (6 bases). V was shortened by 3 bases and J by 3 bases, with 14 bases between the two germline ends. CDR3 length: 15 amino acids. Germline values: CDR1 SGHTA, CDR2 FQGNSA. Written as DNA, the CDR3 is TGTGCCAGCAGCTTCGGACAGCCAGATTACTATGGCTACACCTTC. As protein: CASSFGQPDYYGYTF.

V gene TRBV13 combines with J gene TRBJ1-1; D is undetermined. Germline V lookup: CDR1 PRHDT, CDR2 FYEKMQ (reference sequence). Trimming cost V 0 bases and J 5 bases, with 7 bases left between them. The CDR3 covers 13 residues. The CDR3 is CASSLGAQTEAFF. The CDR3 region has the DNA TGTGCCAGCAGCTTAGGGGCACAAACTGAAGCTTTCTTT.

V usage is TRBV5-4 and J usage is TRBJ1-6, with a possible D match to TRBD1 (5 bases). Trimming took 4 bases from V and 4 from J, leaving 9 bases between them. This CDR3 spans 14 amino acids. Germline CDR1 reads SGHNT; CDR2 reads YYREEE (reference sequence). CDR3 region: CASSRRQYNSPLHF. In DNA form, the CDR3 reads TGTGCCAGCAGCCGGAGACAGTATAATTCACCCCTCCACTTT.

Points on this clone: Distinct nucleotide sequences in the sample also encode this CDR3. The CDR3 region is CASSFDRRETQYF. Here the CDR3 DNA reads TGCGCCAGCAGCTTCGATCGACGGGAGACCCAGTACTTC. The rearrangement links TRBV5-1 to TRBJ2-5; D is unclear. The V end was cut by 2 bases, the J end by 5 bases, with 10 bases between. This CDR3 region has 13 residues. Germline loops: CDR1 SGHRS, CDR2 YFSETQ.

The chain combines TRBV5-6 with TRBJ1-1; D gene uncertain. The CDR3 is 16 amino acids. Trimming cost V 0 bases and J 5 bases, with 17 bases left between them. Germline values: CDR1 SGHDT, CDR2 YYEEEE. CDR3: CASSLVWVIPQTEAFF. CDR3 nucleotide sequence: TGTGCCAGCAGCTTGGTTTGGGTCATACCGCAGACTGAAGCTTTCTTT. Combining the CDR3 with reference TRBV5-6 and TRBJ1-1 gives the whole variable domain DAGVTQSPTHLIKTRGQQVTLRCSPKSGHDTVSWYQQALGQGPQFIFQYYEEEERQRGNFPDRFSGHQFPNYSSELNVNALLLGDSALYLCASSLVWVIPQTEAFFGQGTRLTVV.

The chain couples TRBV30 to TRBJ1-2; TRBD1 is a possible D gene (6 bases). Germline CDR1 and CDR2: GTSNPN and SVGIG (reference sequence). The length of the CDR3 is 14 residues. The V and J ends lost 6 bases and 7 bases respectively, with 21 bases between them. This CDR3 is CACQIGTLGGGYTF. In DNA form, the CDR3 reads TGTGCCTGCCAGATTGGGACCCTAGGGGGTGGCTACACCTTC.

The chain employs TRBV4-1 and TRBJ1-1; the match to TRBD1 covers 10 bases. This CDR3 contains 15 residues. The J segment lost 5 bases and the V segment lost 4 bases, leaving 7 bases of the junction unmatched. CDR1 and CDR2 (germline): MGHRA, YSYEKL. This chain's CDR3 is CASSPRDRGGTEAFF. The CDR3 nucleotides are TGCGCCAGCAGCCCTAGGGACAGGGGAGGGACTGAAGCTTTCTTT.

V is TRBV19 and J is TRBJ2-1; TRBD1 might be the D (6 bases). Trimming took 4 bases from V and 14 from J, leaving 15 bases between them. CDR1 and CDR2 (germline): LNHDA, SQIVND (reference sequence). This CDR3 comprises 12 residues. CDR3 sequence (DNA): TGTGCCAGTAGTACCGGCAGGGGTCATGAGTTCTTC. Amino acid sequence: CASSTGRGHEFF.

This chain links TRBV7-8 with TRBJ2-7, with D possibly matching TRBD2 (5 bases). The CDR3 has 12 amino acids. CDR1 is SGHVS and CDR2 is FQNEAQ in the germline V gene. Between the trimmed V and J ends, which lost 6 bases and 2 bases, there was a span of 8 bases. CDR3 residues: CASRRLPYEQYF. The CDR3 coding sequence is TGTGCCAGCAGAAGACTACCCTACGAGCAGTACTTC.

The chain combines TRBV18 with TRBJ1-1; D gene ambiguous. The CDR3 contains 13 residues. Germline V gene sequence: CDR1 KGHSH, CDR2 LQKENI. The V and J ends lost 2 bases and 7 bases respectively, with 11 bases between them. The CDR3 region has the DNA TGTGCCAGCTCACCATACGAGTTAGGTGAAGCTTTCTTT. Its protein product is CASSPYELGEAFF.

This clone came up once. The chain joins TRBV4-1 to TRBJ2-2; 7 positions match TRBD2. After removal of 4 bases from V and 4 bases from J, the junction contained 9 bases not matched to a gene. This CDR3 is built from 16 residues. The V gene's germline CDR1 is MGHRA and CDR2 YSYEKL. The CDR3, as DNA: TGCGCCAGCAGCCCTAGGACTAGTAGAGGCACCGGGGAGCTGTTTTTT. This codes for CASSPRTSRGTGELFF.

Comment on this clone: The sample holds other DNA sequences that translate to the same CDR3. The V gene is TRBV15, the J gene TRBJ2-5; 7 bases are shared with TRBD2. With 0 bases clipped from V and 2 bases from J, the junction kept 3 bases outside the gene matches. Germline CDR1 and CDR2: LNHNV and YYDKDF (reference sequence). This CDR3 has 15 amino acids. The chain's CDR3 is CATSRDPGGQETQYF. The CDR3, as DNA: TGTGCCACCAGCAGAGATCCGGGGGGTCAAGAGACCCAGTACTTC.

The chain recombines TRBV4-1 with TRBJ1-2; D is possibly TRBD1 (6 bases). The germline CDR1 and CDR2 sequences are MGHRA and YSYEKL. The CDR3 extends over 16 amino acids. Trimming removed 0 bases from V and 2 bases from J, with 13 bases in between. CDR3 sequence: CASSQEGGAINYGYTF. The CDR3 nucleotides read TGCGCCAGCAGCCAAGAGGGGGGGGCCATCAACTATGGCTACACCTTC.

Regarding this clone: The sample has other DNA sequences that encode this CDR3 too. The rearrangement links TRBV7-9 to TRBJ1-2, with D perhaps matching TRBD1 (6 bases). The CDR3 extends over 12 amino acids. The V end was cut by 3 bases, the J end by 5 bases, with 7 bases between. Germline assignment: CDR1 SEHNR and CDR2 FQNEAQ (reference sequence). In DNA, the CDR3 is TGTGCCAGCAGCTTCAGGGGATATGGCTACACCTTC. Amino acid sequence: CASSFRGYGYTF.

The rearrangement uses TRBV30 and TRBJ2-7; perhaps TRBD1 as D (5 bases). The V gene lost 0 bases and the J gene lost 3 bases, with 21 bases spanning the gap. CDR3 length: 17 residues. Germline V gene sequence: CDR1 GTSNPN, CDR2 SVGIG (reference sequence). The CDR3 sequence: CAWSVRTGRQDRYEQYF. For the CDR3, the DNA is TGTGCCTGGAGTGTACGAACAGGCCGCCAGGACCGCTACGAGCAGTACTTC.

The CDR3 region has the DNA TGCAGCGTTGACCCATCCCCGCCGATGGCTTTCTTT. Its translation is CSVDPSPPMAFF. The rearrangement links TRBV29-1 to TRBJ1-1, with unresolved D. Deletions cut 3 bases from V and 11 bases from J, with 16 bases between. CDR1 and CDR2 from the germline V gene are SQVTM and ANQGSEA. The CDR3 covers 12 residues.

This sequence joins TRBV30 and TRBJ2-3; TRBD2 matches at 12 bases. The CDR3 is 15 amino acids. Germline V gives CDR1 GTSNPN, CDR2 SVGIG (reference sequence). J gave up 3 bases and V 2 bases, and 3 bases lay outside the gene matches. CDR3 nucleotide sequence: TGTGCCTGGAGTCGGGGGACTAGCGGGACAGATACGCAGTATTTT. It translates to CAWSRGTSGTDTQYF.